This TCR beta chain was found in a study of OX40 agonist ivuxolimab in advanced cancers. The wider study: Those enrolled were roughly 80% male, with a mean age of about 60 years and ages from roughly 20 to 90. General study findings and limits: Clonal expansion among partial responders at 0.1-3.0 mg/kg ranked near the lowest. At 0.1 to 3.0 mg/kg, clonal expansion of CD4+ and CD8+ blood T cells had occurred by week 6.

The method was immunoSEQ multiplex PCR; TCRdb's version includes in-frame clones alone and lacks a portion of them. The data show over 80,000 clones, 86% seen once. A remark on this clone: Its antigen is as yet unknown.

V shed 4 bases and J shed 0 bases, with 7 bases lying between them. The CDR3 is 15 amino acids. Germline V lookup: CDR1 SGHTA, CDR2 FQGTGA. The V call is TRBV7-3, the J call TRBJ1-6; no clear D gene. The clonotype originates from an adult with an advanced solid tumor such as melanoma, head and neck, liver or kidney cancer. Sequenced here: CD4+ or CD8+ T cells sorted from blood, sampled in a trial of the OX40 agonist ivuxolimab. CDR3 bases: TGTGCCAGCAGCTCGGATAGCTCCTATAATTCACCCCTCCACTTT. It is translated as CASSSDSSYNSPLHF.